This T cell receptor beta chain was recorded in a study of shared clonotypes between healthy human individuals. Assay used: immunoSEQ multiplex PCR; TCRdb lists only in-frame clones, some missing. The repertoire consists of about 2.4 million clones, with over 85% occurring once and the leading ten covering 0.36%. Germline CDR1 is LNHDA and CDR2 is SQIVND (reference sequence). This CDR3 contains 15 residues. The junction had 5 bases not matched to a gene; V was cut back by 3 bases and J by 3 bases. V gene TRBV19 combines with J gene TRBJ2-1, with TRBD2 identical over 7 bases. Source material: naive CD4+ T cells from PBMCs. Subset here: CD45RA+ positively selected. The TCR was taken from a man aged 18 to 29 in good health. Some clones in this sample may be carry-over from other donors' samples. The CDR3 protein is CASSIWLADYNEQFF. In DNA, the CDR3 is TGTGCCAGTAGTATCTGGCTAGCGGACTACAATGAGCAGTTCTTC.